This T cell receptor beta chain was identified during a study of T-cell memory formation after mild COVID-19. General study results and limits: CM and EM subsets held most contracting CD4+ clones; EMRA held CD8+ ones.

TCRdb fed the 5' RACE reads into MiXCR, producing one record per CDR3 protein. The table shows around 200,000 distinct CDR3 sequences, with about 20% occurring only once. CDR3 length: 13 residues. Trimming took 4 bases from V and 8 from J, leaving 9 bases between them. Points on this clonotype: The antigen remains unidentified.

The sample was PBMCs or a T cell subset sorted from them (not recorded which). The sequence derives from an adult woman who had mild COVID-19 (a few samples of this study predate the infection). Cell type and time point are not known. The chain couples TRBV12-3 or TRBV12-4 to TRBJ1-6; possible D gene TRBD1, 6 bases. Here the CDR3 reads CASSSDRHSPLHF. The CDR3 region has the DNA TGTGCCAGCAGTTCGGACAGACATTCACCCCTCCACTTT.